Listed below are T cell receptor beta chains from one sample, sequenced in a study of vaccination effects on CD4 cells after COVID-19. The antigens for these receptors are not known. Libraries were prepared by immunoSEQ multiplex PCR; TCRdb keeps only in-frame clonotypes and omits some of them. The table records around 47,000 clones, around 70% of them present only once. The source material was CD4+ T cells from PBMCs cultured without peptide, sampled after COVID-19 vaccination. The source of these receptors is a human donor who received a COVID-19 vaccine. Both conserved end residues are trimmed from each CDR3. Fields, in order: V gene, CDR3 protein.

V: TRBV6-5
CDR3: ASSLDGNYGYT

V: TRBV10-2
CDR3: ASGYTDTQY

V: TRBV9
CDR3: ASSGGQGDIYEQY

V: TRBV6-5
CDR3: ASSYQGGWETQY

V: TRBV19
CDR3: ASSIFSVDRGYTGELF

V: TRBV11-3
CDR3: ASSLGSSTDTQY

V: TRBV19
CDR3: ASSIVQGVIYNEQF

V: TRBV29-1
CDR3: SGRVEADTQY

V: TRBV2
CDR3: ATLRDTQETQY

V: TRBV7-2
CDR3: ASSLSNRETQY

V: TRBV6-2/TRBV6-3
CDR3: ASSPWGSGDSYNEQF

V: TRBV9
CDR3: ASSVGAGSGNTIY

V: TRBV30
CDR3: AWSGQGVQPQH

V: TRBV6-5
CDR3: ASSRSPGTSGEQF

V: TRBV3-1/TRBV3-2
CDR3: ASSQSLPGTGNTIY

V: TRBV29-1
CDR3: SVDENTDTQY

V: TRBV27
CDR3: ASPPAGGPLSSTDTQY

V: TRBV5-1
CDR3: ASSPDSYGYT

V: TRBV5-1
CDR3: ASSLGLAGGPSSYNEQF

V: TRBV6-6
CDR3: ASSYHGSNQPQH

V: TRBV20-1
CDR3: SASPGFQAYEQY

V: TRBV30
CDR3: AWSVLIGDTQY

V: TRBV3-1/TRBV3-2
CDR3: ASSQAIGGRIKNIQY

V: TRBV11-2
CDR3: ASSLDQGTPRKF

V: TRBV7-9
CDR3: ASSPAGTSLSETQY

V: TRBV5-1
CDR3: ASSTGTGNPEAF

V: TRBV5-1
CDR3: ASSLGVGQTTDTQY

V: TRBV15
CDR3: ATSKVRGLRRQTEAF

V: TRBV5-6
CDR3: ASSLYRDRGRSYNEQF

V: TRBV19
CDR3: ASSFMQGAESRQPQH

V: TRBV28
CDR3: ATFRSDGYNEQF

V: TRBV12-3/TRBV12-4
CDR3: AKSMRRNTEAF

V: TRBV6-5
CDR3: ASRPTTYEQY

V: TRBV7-8
CDR3: AGGDRDRNEQY

V: TRBV6-6
CDR3: ASSYGGNAGELF

V: TRBV5-1
CDR3: ASSLGTDEKLF

V: TRBV11-2
CDR3: ASSTHSGQGPRKLF

V: TRBV7-7
CDR3: ASSSGASGPRDEQF

V: TRBV11-3
CDR3: ASSPGQGGTEAF

V: TRBV19
CDR3: ASSPQTGPSYGYT

V: TRBV6-6
CDR3: ASRVSGNNEQF

V: TRBV5-4
CDR3: ASSLDGPGGNEKLF

V: TRBV14
CDR3: ASSQVLQGGNYGYT

V: TRBV12-5
CDR3: ASGPGLGLETQY

V: TRBV7-8
CDR3: ASSSWQGGTEAF

V: TRBV5-1
CDR3: ASSLRTGVYYNEQF

V: TRBV7-9
CDR3: ASSPTERGAYEQY

V: TRBV7-8
CDR3: ASSLIDRGNNQPQH

V: TRBV7-6
CDR3: ASSPNRAWNTGELF